What follows are 19 T cell receptor beta chains derived from one specimen sequenced in a study of shared clonotypes between healthy human individuals. The protocol was immunoSEQ multiplex PCR, while the TCRdb copy is restricted to in-frame clones and leaves out a portion. The sample has under 600,000 clones, approximately 97% seen once. The sample comprised naive CD4+ T cells sorted from blood. Described subset: CD45RA+ positively selected. These TCRs come from a woman aged 25 to 39 in good health.

The rearrangement links TRBV5-4 to TRBJ1-1; D call uncertain. Germline V lookup: CDR1 SGHNT, CDR2 YYREEE (reference sequence). The CDR3 consists of 14 residues. Trimming removed 2 bases from V and 5 bases from J, with 13 bases in between. Written as DNA, the CDR3 is TGTGCCAGCAGCTTCCCCGATTCGAGGACTGAAGCTTTCTTT. Amino acid sequence: CASSFPDSRTEAFF.

This clone showed up just once. V usage is TRBV25-1 and J usage is TRBJ1-1; D is unresolved. Germline CDR1 reads MGHDK; CDR2 reads SYGVNS. The CDR3 is 14 amino acids. V dropped 3 bases and J dropped 5 bases, with 13 bases sitting between them. CDR3 sequence: CASSESGRGTEAFF. The CDR3 bases are TGTGCCAGCAGTGAGTCGGGTAGAGGGACTGAAGCTTTCTTT.

This clone was found once. This chain links TRBV5-1 with TRBJ2-7; D is tentatively TRBD1 or TRBD2 (6 bases each). Germline V gene lookup returns CDR1 SGHRS and CDR2 YFSETQ. The V end was cut by 3 bases, the J end by 6 bases, with 16 bases between. There are 14 residues in the CDR3. Here the CDR3 reads CASSSGVGGGEQYF. The CDR3 DNA is TGCGCCAGCAGCTCGGGGGTAGGGGGTGGCGAGCAGTACTTC.

This chain links TRBV18 with TRBJ2-1, with a weak D call TRBD1 (5 bases). CDR3 length: 16 residues. V was trimmed by 3 bases and J by 0 bases, leaving 12 bases between them. Germline V gene data show CDR1 as KGHSH and CDR2 as LQKENI. This chain's CDR3 is CASSPPRQSSYNEQFF. Here the CDR3 DNA reads TGTGCCAGCTCACCCCCTAGACAGAGCTCCTACAATGAGCAGTTCTTC.

This chain uses TRBV6-5 with TRBJ2-7; D gene uncertain. Germline CDR1 MNHEY, CDR2 SVGAGI. This CDR3 contains 14 residues. Trimming shortened V by 2 bases and J by 2 bases, and 10 bases separated the two germline ends. CDR3 in amino acids: CASSYKGRTYEQYF. The CDR3 DNA reads as TGTGCCAGCAGTTACAAGGGCAGGACCTACGAGCAGTACTTC.

V is TRBV5-4 and J is TRBJ1-6; possible D gene TRBD1, 5 bases. Germline V lookup: CDR1 SGHNT, CDR2 YYREEE (reference sequence). The CDR3 extends over 14 amino acids. V gave up 4 bases and J gave up 7 bases, with 12 bases separating them. The CDR3 reads CASSEAGANSPLHF. CDR3 DNA: TGTGCCAGCAGCGAGGCCGGGGCCAATTCACCCCTCCACTTT.

The rearrangement uses TRBV15 and TRBJ2-1; D is perhaps TRBD2 (5 bases). V was cut by 0 bases and J by 0 bases, with 15 bases left in between. CDR1 and CDR2 from the germline V gene are LNHNV and YYDKDF (reference sequence). This CDR3 has 18 residues. CDR3 sequence reads: CATSRDGRGSFSYNEQFF. CDR3 nucleotide sequence: TGTGCCACCAGCAGAGATGGTAGAGGGAGTTTCTCCTACAATGAGCAGTTCTTC.

The chain carries TRBV9 and TRBJ1-6; tentative D call: TRBD1 (5 bases). There are 12 residues in the CDR3. The V end was cut by 2 bases, the J end by 8 bases, with 5 bases between. The germline V gene encodes CDR1 SGDLS and CDR2 YYNGEE. Written as DNA, the CDR3 is TGTGCCAGCAGCGTGACAGATTCACCCCTCCACTTT. This sequence encodes CASSVTDSPLHF.

J is TRBJ2-1 and V is TRBV7-2, with TRBD1 identical over 10 bases. V dropped 5 bases and J dropped 9; count of bases not matched to a gene: 16. The CDR3 runs to 17 residues. Germline V gene sequence: CDR1 SGHTA, CDR2 FQGNSA. The CDR3 nucleotides read TGTGCCAGCAGCACCCAGGGTGGGACAGGGGCCGTCTTTGAGCAGTTCTTC. It yields the protein CASSTQGGTGAVFEQFF.

This rearrangement joins TRBV11-3 to TRBJ2-5, with 14 bases aligning to TRBD2. This CDR3 spans 16 amino acids. With 4 bases clipped from V and 5 bases from J, the junction kept 6 bases outside the gene matches. CDR1 SGHNT and CDR2 YENEEA come from the germline V gene. This CDR3 reads CASSSGLAGVRETQYF. In nucleotides, the CDR3 is TGTGCCAGCAGCTCGGGACTAGCGGGAGTAAGGGAGACCCAGTACTTC.

This chain connects TRBV5-1 to TRBJ2-7; no clear D. CDR3 size: 14 residues. Between the trimmed V and J ends, which lost 2 bases and 3 bases, there was a span of 12 bases. Germline loops: CDR1 SGHRS, CDR2 YFSETQ. For the CDR3, the DNA is TGCGCCAGCAGCTTCAACGGGCTGGACTACGAGCAGTACTTC. This encodes CASSFNGLDYEQYF.

The chain links TRBV6-1 to TRBJ1-1, with D tentatively TRBD1 (5 bases). Germline V gene data show CDR1 as MNHNS and CDR2 as SASEGT. V was trimmed by 6 bases and J by 2 bases, leaving 10 bases between them. CDR3 size: 13 residues. The CDR3 nucleotides are TGTGCCAGCAGAGAACAGGAAAACACTGAAGCTTTCTTT. Translating it yields CASREQENTEAFF.

The V and J genes are TRBV5-1 and TRBJ2-6; D remains ambiguous. Looked up from germline, CDR1 is SGHRS and CDR2 is YFSETQ. Trimming cost V 6 bases and J 0 bases, with 10 bases left between them. CDR3 length: 15 residues. CDR3 bases: TGCGCCAGCAAAAGTTTAAGCTCTGGGGCCAACGTCCTGACTTTC. Translated, it gives CASKSLSSGANVLTF.

This clone was detected once. The chain is built from TRBV10-3 and TRBJ2-2; 7 nucleotides align to TRBD1. The germline CDR1 and CDR2 sequences are ENHRY and SYGVKD. The CDR3 has 14 residues. V shed 11 bases, J shed 1 base, and the junction held 7 bases outside the gene matches. The DNA of the CDR3 is TGTGCCTCGGCCGGGACAGTGAACACCGGGGAGCTGTTTTTT. Its protein is CASAGTVNTGELFF.

V usage is TRBV28 and J usage is TRBJ2-3, with D tentatively TRBD2 (6 bases). Germline V gene data show CDR1 as MDHEN and CDR2 as SYDVKM. CDR3 length: 15 residues. V was shortened by 5 bases and J by 2 bases, with 14 bases between the two germline ends. For the CDR3, the DNA is TGTGCCAGCAGTAACCGGGACTCCCTCACAGATACGCAGTATTTT. Protein sequence: CASSNRDSLTDTQYF.

This chain links TRBV6-5 with TRBJ2-5, with unresolved D. Germline V gives CDR1 MNHEY, CDR2 SVGAGI. V was cut by 3 bases and J by 3 bases, with 11 bases left in between. There are 14 residues in the CDR3. The CDR3 region has the DNA TGTGCCAGCAGTTATACCCGTGGGGAAGAGACCCAGTACTTC. It specifies CASSYTRGEETQYF.

The V and J genes are TRBV30 and TRBJ2-7; D is undetermined. Germline V gene sequence: CDR1 GTSNPN, CDR2 SVGIG (reference sequence). Trimming took off 2 bases at V and 0 bases at J, with 2 bases between the two ends. This CDR3 region has 11 residues. The CDR3 nucleotides read TGTGCCTGGAGTAACTCCTACGAGCAGTACTTC. This gives the protein CAWSNSYEQYF.

The chain combines TRBV28 with TRBJ1-2, with D tentatively TRBD1 (5 bases). Germline CDR1 reads MDHEN; CDR2 reads SYDVKM. The germline V and J ends were trimmed by 6 bases and 0 bases, with 14 bases remaining between them. CDR3 length: 15 amino acids. This CDR3 reads CASRLSGGSNYGYTF. The CDR3, as DNA: TGTGCCAGCAGACTGTCTGGGGGGTCTAACTATGGCTACACCTTC.

This chain uses TRBV11-2 with TRBJ2-7; D is ambiguous. Trimming pared 3 bases from V and 0 bases from J, leaving 9 bases between. Germline V gives CDR1 SGHAT, CDR2 FQNNGV. CDR3 length equals 14 residues. For the CDR3, the DNA is TGTGCCAGCAGCTTCCTAGAGGACTCCTACGAGCAGTACTTC. Its protein is CASSFLEDSYEQYF.